The next 21 T cell receptor beta chains were all read from a single sample in a study of blood T cell repertoires in COVID-19. Method: immunoSEQ multiplex PCR; TCRdb's copy keeps in-frame clones and lacks some. The table shows around 170,000 clones, with roughly 84% occurring only once. The sequencing sample was made of PBMCs or T cells enriched from blood (not recorded which). Receptors were obtained from a woman in her 50s who had recovered from COVID-19.

This chain joins TRBV4-2 and TRBJ2-7, with a weak D call TRBD2 (5 bases). V was clipped by 0 bases and J by 6 bases, with 21 bases between them. The CDR3 has 17 amino acids. CDR1 LGHNA and CDR2 YNFKEQ come from the germline V gene. In nucleotides, the CDR3 is TGTGCCAGCAGCCAAGAACCCGCCGGGGATGATCCGACCGAGCAGTACTTC. It codes for CASSQEPAGDDPTEQYF.

The chain employs TRBV4-2 and TRBJ1-2; TRBD1 is a possible D gene (5 bases). This CDR3 is 13 amino acids long. Trimming took 5 bases from V and 8 from J, leaving 15 bases between them. The germline V gene encodes CDR1 LGHNA and CDR2 YNFKEQ. CDR3 region: CASSDLGGDGYTF. DNA for the CDR3: TGTGCCAGCAGCGATCTTGGAGGGGACGGCTACACCTTC.

This rearrangement joins TRBV9 to TRBJ2-1, with 8 bases matching TRBD1. From germline, CDR1 is SGDLS and CDR2 YYNGEE. With 3 bases clipped from V and 6 bases from J, the junction kept 20 bases outside the gene matches. The CDR3 has 19 amino acids. Written as DNA, the CDR3 is TGTGCCAGCAGCGAATCGGGCAGGGACAGGTGGAATCGGGCCAATGAGCAGTTCTTC. Its protein product is CASSESGRDRWNRANEQFF.

The chain uses TRBV28 and TRBJ2-3, with 7 nucleotides matching TRBD1. The J segment lost 3 bases and the V segment lost 5 bases, leaving 8 bases of the junction unmatched. Germline CDR1 reads MDHEN; CDR2 reads SYDVKM. CDR3 length: 15 residues. CDR3 protein: CASSTRQGATDTQYF. The CDR3, as DNA: TGTGCCAGCAGTACCCGACAGGGAGCGACAGATACGCAGTATTTT.

This clone came up once. The chain is built from TRBV3-1 (or the pseudogene TRBV3-2) and TRBJ1-3, with D unresolved. Trimming pared 6 bases from V and 2 bases from J, leaving 11 bases between. Germline loops: CDR1 LGHDT, CDR2 YNNKEL (reference sequence). The CDR3 consists of 14 residues. CDR3 amino acids: CASSQRSTGNTIYF. DNA for the CDR3: TGTGCCAGCAGTCAACGGTCCACTGGAAACACCATATATTTT.

The rearrangement uses TRBV4-3 and TRBJ1-4, with TRBD1 as a possible D gene (5 bases). Trimming shortened V by 0 bases and J by 12 bases, and 20 bases separated the two germline ends. Looked up from germline, CDR1 is LGHNA and CDR2 is YSLEER. This CDR3 region has 16 residues. The CDR3 DNA reads as TGCGCCAGCAGCCAAGATCTGTCCCAGGGAGGTAGAGAACTGTTTTTT. The encoded protein is CASSQDLSQGGRELFF.

As regards this clone: At the DNA level, this CDR3 is encoded by other sequences in the same sample as well. The chain joins TRBV28 to TRBJ2-2; 7 positions agree with TRBD2. V shed 3 bases and J 7 bases; nucleotides not matched to a gene: 2. The CDR3 loop spans 13 amino acids. Germline V CDR1 and CDR2: MDHEN, SYDVKM. CDR3 sequence: CASSLGGVGELFF. The CDR3 nucleotides are TGTGCCAGCAGTTTGGGGGGGGTCGGGGAGCTGTTTTTT.

J is TRBJ2-1 and V is TRBV5-1; 8 bases are shared with TRBD2. The CDR3 spans 15 residues. The germline V gene has CDR1 SGHRS and CDR2 YFSETQ. V dropped 2 bases and J dropped 4; count of bases not matched to a gene: 5. The CDR3 loop reads CASSLALADYNEQFF. CDR3 coding DNA: TGCGCCAGCAGCTTAGCACTAGCGGATTACAATGAGCAGTTCTTC.

This clone appeared once. The CDR3 region has the DNA TGTGCCAGCAGTGGCTTAAGGGGCGCTTCTGGAAACACCATATATTTT. It specifies CASSGLRGASGNTIYF. The chain joins TRBV6-1 to TRBJ1-3, with a possible D match to TRBD1 (5 bases). V lost 4 bases and J lost 1, with 14 bases in between. The CDR3 has 16 amino acids. Germline V gives CDR1 MNHNS, CDR2 SASEGT.

This chain uses TRBV4-3 with TRBJ2-3; TRBD1 is a possible D gene (6 bases). The CDR3 totals 17 residues. CDR1 and CDR2 from the germline V gene are LGHNA and YSLEER. V shed 0 bases and J shed 4 bases, with 17 bases lying between them. CDR3: CASSQDRGTQGPDTQYF. CDR3 bases: TGCGCCAGCAGCCAAGATAGAGGGACACAAGGACCAGATACGCAGTATTTT.

The chain uses TRBV28 and TRBJ1-5, with TRBD1 matching over 10 bases. J gave up 2 bases and V 6 bases, and 7 bases lay outside the gene matches. The germline CDR1 and CDR2 sequences are MDHEN and SYDVKM. This CDR3 spans 16 amino acids. The CDR3 nucleotides are TGTGCCAGCAGCCTCGGCGGGACAGGGGGCAATCAGCCCCAGCATTTT. It translates to CASSLGGTGGNQPQHF.

This clone was seen only once. This chain uses TRBV7-2 with TRBJ2-2; the match to TRBD2 covers 9 bases. The germline V gene has CDR1 SGHTA and CDR2 FQGNSA. V lost 1 base, J lost 6 bases, and 6 bases stayed unmatched. The CDR3 has 16 amino acids. The CDR3 loop is CASSLGLAGWSGELFF. DNA of the CDR3: TGTGCCAGCAGCTTAGGTCTAGCGGGGTGGTCCGGGGAGCTGTTTTTT.

The chain has TRBV6-2 or TRBV6-3 and TRBJ2-1, with 12 bases aligning to TRBD2. Trimming cost V 2 bases and J 7 bases; bases outside gene matches: 3. Germline values: CDR1 MNHEY, CDR2 SVGEGT. This CDR3 spans 15 amino acids. The CDR3 loop is CASSYGTSGLNEQFF. The CDR3 nucleotides read TGTGCCAGCAGTTACGGGACTAGCGGGCTAAATGAGCAGTTCTTC.

J is TRBJ1-6 and V is TRBV6-2 or TRBV6-3, with 7 bases fitting TRBD1. There are 17 residues in the CDR3. Germline V gene data show CDR1 as MNHEY and CDR2 as SVGEGT. The V segment lost 5 bases and the J segment 4 bases; nucleotides outside the gene matches: 11. CDR3 loop: CASSLNRGATYNSPLHF. The CDR3 region has the DNA TGTGCCAGCAGTCTAAACAGGGGCGCCACTTATAATTCACCCCTCCACTTT.

This clone was counted once. The chain couples TRBV29-1 to TRBJ2-6; the D gene is possibly TRBD1 (5 bases). V lost 4 bases to trimming and J lost 5 bases, with 9 bases between them. This CDR3 is 13 amino acids long. Germline V CDR1 and CDR2: SQVTM, ANQGSEA. The CDR3 DNA sequence: TGCAGCGTTGTAGGGGCAAGGGCCAACGTCCTGACTTTC. Protein product: CSVVGARANVLTF.

The rearrangement links TRBV27 to TRBJ2-6; TRBD1 aligns across 8 bases. Germline V gene lookup returns CDR1 MNHEY and CDR2 SMNVEV (reference sequence). V lost 6 bases to trimming and J lost 0 bases; unmatched junction nucleotides: 1. The CDR3 runs 15 residues. The CDR3 spells CASRGQVSGANVLTF. The DNA for the CDR3 is TGTGCCAGCAGGGGACAGGTCTCTGGGGCCAACGTCCTGACTTTC.

This chain joins TRBV5-1 and TRBJ2-4, with 8 bases identical to TRBD2. Per the germline V gene, CDR1 is SGHRS and CDR2 is YFSETQ. There are 20 residues in the CDR3. The junction had 24 bases not matched to a gene; V was cut back by 2 bases and J by 8 bases. CDR3 DNA: TGCGCCAGCAGCTTTGGACTAGCCGGAGCAGGACCTGCCGGGACGGACATTCAGTACTTC. This translates into CASSFGLAGAGPAGTDIQYF.

The chain employs TRBV19 and TRBJ1-4; 7 bases align to TRBD1. The CDR3 has 14 residues. V was pared by 5 bases and J by 8 bases, with 8 bases of the junction left unmatched. Germline V gives CDR1 LNHDA, CDR2 SQIVND (reference sequence). The CDR3 nucleotides are TGTGCCAGTAGTCCAGGTGACAGGGAAGAAAAACTGTTTTTT. Protein: CASSPGDREEKLFF.

This rearrangement joins TRBV3-1 (or the pseudogene TRBV3-2) to TRBJ1-1, with D hard to call. Trimming took off 2 bases at V and 3 bases at J, with 10 bases between the two ends. Germline V CDR1 and CDR2: LGHDT, YNNKEL (reference sequence). The CDR3 extends over 14 amino acids. CDR3 amino acids: CASSQIGGYTEAFF. CDR3 sequence (DNA): TGTGCCAGCAGCCAAATTGGAGGATACACTGAAGCTTTCTTT.

The chain joins TRBV6-6 to TRBJ1-2; weak D call: TRBD1 (6 bases). This CDR3 is 17 amino acids long. V was cut by 5 bases and J by 2 bases, with 21 bases left in between. Germline values: CDR1 MNHNY, CDR2 SVGAGI (reference sequence). CDR3 DNA sequence: TGTGCCAGCAGTCGTTCCTCGGTGGACAGTCGGAACTATGGCTACACCTTC. Encoded protein: CASSRSSVDSRNYGYTF.

The chain couples TRBV7-8 to TRBJ2-5; TRBD1 aligns across 9 bases. V shed 3 bases and J 5 bases; nucleotides not matched to a gene: 13. This CDR3 has 17 residues. Germline V gene lookup returns CDR1 SGHVS and CDR2 FQNEAQ. Here the CDR3 DNA reads TGTGCCAGCAGCTTCACCGCCGGGACAGGGTTGGAGGAGACCCAGTACTTC. This gives the protein CASSFTAGTGLEETQYF.